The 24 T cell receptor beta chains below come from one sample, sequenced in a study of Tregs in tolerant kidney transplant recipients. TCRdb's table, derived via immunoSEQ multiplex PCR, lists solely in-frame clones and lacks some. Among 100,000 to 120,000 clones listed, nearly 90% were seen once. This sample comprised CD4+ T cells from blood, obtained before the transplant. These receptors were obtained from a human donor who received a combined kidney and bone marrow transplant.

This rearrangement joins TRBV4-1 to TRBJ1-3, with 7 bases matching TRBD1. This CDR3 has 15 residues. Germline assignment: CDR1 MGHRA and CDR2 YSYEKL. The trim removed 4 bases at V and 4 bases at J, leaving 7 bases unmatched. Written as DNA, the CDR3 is TGCGCCAGCAGCCCCCGGGACAGCAAGGGAAACACCATATATTTT. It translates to CASSPRDSKGNTIYF.

The CDR3 region is CASSFSGSAYEQYF. The CDR3 bases are TGTGCCAGCAGCTTTAGCGGGTCGGCCTACGAGCAGTACTTC. The chain carries TRBV7-2 and TRBJ2-7; 7 positions agree with TRBD2. Germline CDR1 is SGHTA and CDR2 is FQGNSA. The CDR3 consists of 14 residues. Unmatched junction bases numbered 4, after V lost 3 bases and J lost 2 bases. Full variable domain (rest looked up from reference TRBV7-2 and TRBJ2-7): GAGVSQSPSNKVTEKGKDVELRCDPISGHTALYWYRQSLGQGLEFLIYFQGNSAPDKSGLPSDRFSAERTGGSVSTLTIQRTQQEDSAVYLCASSFSGSAYEQYFGPGTRLTVT.

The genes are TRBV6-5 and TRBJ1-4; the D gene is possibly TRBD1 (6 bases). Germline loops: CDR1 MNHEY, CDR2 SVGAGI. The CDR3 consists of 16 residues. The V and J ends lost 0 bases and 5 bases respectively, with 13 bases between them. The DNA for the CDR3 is TGTGCCAGCAGTTACTCCCCCCCGGACAGAAATGAAAAACTGTTTTTT. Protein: CASSYSPPDRNEKLFF.

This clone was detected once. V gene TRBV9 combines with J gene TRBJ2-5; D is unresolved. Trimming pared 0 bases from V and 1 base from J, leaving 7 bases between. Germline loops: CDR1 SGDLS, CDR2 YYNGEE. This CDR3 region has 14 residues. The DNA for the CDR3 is TGTGCCAGCAGCGTAGCTGGGCTCCAAGAGACCCAGTACTTC. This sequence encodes CASSVAGLQETQYF.

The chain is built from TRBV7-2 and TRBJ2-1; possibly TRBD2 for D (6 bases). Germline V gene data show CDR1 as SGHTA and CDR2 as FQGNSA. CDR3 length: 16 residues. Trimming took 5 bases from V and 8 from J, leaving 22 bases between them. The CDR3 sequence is CASSPAGVAARDEQFF. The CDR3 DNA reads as TGTGCCAGCAGCCCCGCTGGGGTAGCGGCCAGAGATGAGCAGTTCTTC. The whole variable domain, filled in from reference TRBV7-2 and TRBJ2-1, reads GAGVSQSPSNKVTEKGKDVELRCDPISGHTALYWYRQSLGQGLEFLIYFQGNSAPDKSGLPSDRFSAERTGGSVSTLTIQRTQQEDSAVYLCASSPAGVAARDEQFFGPGTRLTVL.

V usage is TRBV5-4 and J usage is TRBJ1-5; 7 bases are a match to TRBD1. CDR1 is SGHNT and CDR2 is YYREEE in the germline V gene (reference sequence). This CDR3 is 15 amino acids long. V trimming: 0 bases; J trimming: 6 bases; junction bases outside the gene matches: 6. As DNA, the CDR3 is TGTGCCAGCAGCTTGGCCGACAGGGTGGGTCAGCCCCAGCATTTT. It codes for CASSLADRVGQPQHF.

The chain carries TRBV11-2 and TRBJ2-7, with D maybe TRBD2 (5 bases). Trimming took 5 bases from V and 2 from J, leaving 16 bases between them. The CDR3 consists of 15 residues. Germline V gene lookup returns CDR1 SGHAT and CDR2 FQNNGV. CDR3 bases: TGTGCCAGCAGCCCACGCCCCGGGGTTACCTACGAGCAGTACTTC. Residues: CASSPRPGVTYEQYF.

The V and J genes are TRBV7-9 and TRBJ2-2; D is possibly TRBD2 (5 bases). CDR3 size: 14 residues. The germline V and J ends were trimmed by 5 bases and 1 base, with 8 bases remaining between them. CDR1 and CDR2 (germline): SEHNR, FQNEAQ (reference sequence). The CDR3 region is CASSPRGNTGELFF. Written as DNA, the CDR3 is TGTGCCAGCAGCCCCCGGGGGAACACCGGGGAGCTGTTTTTT.

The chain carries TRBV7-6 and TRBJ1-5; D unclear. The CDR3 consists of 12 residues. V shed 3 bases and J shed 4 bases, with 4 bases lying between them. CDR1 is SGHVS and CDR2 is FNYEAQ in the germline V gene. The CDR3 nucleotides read TGTGCCAGCAGCTTTCAGAATCAGCCCCAGCATTTT. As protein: CASSFQNQPQHF.

CDR3 in amino acids: CASSFLDRGNTEAFF. In DNA form, the CDR3 reads TGTGCCAGCAGTTTCCTCGACAGAGGGAACACTGAAGCTTTCTTT. The J gene is TRBJ1-1, the V gene TRBV28; a possible D gene is TRBD1 (5 bases). The CDR3 length is 15 residues. V lost 3 bases, J lost 1 base, and 12 bases lay in between. The germline V gene encodes CDR1 MDHEN and CDR2 SYDVKM.

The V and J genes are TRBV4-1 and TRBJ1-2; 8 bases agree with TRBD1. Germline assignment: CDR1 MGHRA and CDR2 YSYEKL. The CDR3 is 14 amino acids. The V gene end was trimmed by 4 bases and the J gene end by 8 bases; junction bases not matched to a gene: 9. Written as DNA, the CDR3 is TGCGCCAGCAGCCTCACTGGACAGGGCGGGGGCTACACCTTC. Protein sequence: CASSLTGQGGGYTF.

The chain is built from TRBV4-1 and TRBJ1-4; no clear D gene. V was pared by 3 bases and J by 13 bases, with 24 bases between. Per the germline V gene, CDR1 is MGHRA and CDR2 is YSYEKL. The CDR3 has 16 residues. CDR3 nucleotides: TGCGCCAGCAGCCAGTGGACTCGGCGGGCGTATGAATTACTGTTTTTT. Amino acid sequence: CASSQWTRRAYELLFF.

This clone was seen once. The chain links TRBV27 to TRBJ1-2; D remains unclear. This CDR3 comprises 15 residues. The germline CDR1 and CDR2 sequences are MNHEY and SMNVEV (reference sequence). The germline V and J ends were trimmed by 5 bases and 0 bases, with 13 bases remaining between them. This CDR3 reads CASSPLYQANYGYTF. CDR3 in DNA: TGTGCCAGCAGTCCACTATATCAAGCTAACTATGGCTACACCTTC.

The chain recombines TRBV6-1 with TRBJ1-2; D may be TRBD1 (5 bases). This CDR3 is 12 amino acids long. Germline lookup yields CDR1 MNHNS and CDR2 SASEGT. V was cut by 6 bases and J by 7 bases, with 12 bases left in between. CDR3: CASRGGSSGYTF. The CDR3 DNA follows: TGTGCCAGCAGGGGGGGGAGCTCTGGCTACACCTTC.

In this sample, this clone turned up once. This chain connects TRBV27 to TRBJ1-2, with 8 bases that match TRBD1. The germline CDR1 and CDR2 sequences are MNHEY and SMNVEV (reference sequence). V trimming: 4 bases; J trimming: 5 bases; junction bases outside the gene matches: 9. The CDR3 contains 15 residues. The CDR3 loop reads CASSSHRGNMYGYTF. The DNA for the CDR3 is TGTGCCAGCAGTTCACACAGGGGGAACATGTATGGCTACACCTTC.

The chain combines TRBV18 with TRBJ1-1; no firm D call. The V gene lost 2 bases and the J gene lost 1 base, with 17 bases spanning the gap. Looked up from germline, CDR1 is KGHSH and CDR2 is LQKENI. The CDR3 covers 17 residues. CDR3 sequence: CASSPSKRPSGNTEAFF. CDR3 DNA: TGTGCCAGCTCACCATCCAAACGACCCAGCGGGAACACTGAAGCTTTCTTT.

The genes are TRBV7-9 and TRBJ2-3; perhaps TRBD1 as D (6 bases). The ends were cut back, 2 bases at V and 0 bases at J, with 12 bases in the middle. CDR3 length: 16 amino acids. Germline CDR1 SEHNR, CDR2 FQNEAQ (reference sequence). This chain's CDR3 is CASSLKTGSSTDTQYF. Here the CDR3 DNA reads TGTGCCAGCAGCTTAAAGACAGGCAGTAGCACAGATACGCAGTATTTT.

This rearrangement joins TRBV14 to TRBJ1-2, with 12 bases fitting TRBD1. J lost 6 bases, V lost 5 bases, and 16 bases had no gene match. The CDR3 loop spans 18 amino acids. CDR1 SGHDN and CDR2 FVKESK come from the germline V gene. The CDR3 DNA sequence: TGTGCCAGCAGCTACTTCCCGGGACAGGGGGCGCCATCGGATGGCTACACCTTC. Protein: CASSYFPGQGAPSDGYTF.

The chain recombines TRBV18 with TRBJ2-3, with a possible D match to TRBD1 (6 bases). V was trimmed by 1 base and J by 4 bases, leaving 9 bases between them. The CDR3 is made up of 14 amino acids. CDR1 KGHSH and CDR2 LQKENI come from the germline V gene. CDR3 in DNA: TGTGCCAGCTCACCACGGGGGCCGGCAGATACGCAGTATTTT. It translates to CASSPRGPADTQYF.

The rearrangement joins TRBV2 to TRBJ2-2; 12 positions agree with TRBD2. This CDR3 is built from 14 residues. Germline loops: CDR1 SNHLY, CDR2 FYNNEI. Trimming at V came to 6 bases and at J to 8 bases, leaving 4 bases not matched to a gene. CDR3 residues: CASSPGLAGGELFF. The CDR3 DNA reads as TGTGCCAGCAGCCCGGGACTAGCGGGTGGGGAGCTGTTTTTT.

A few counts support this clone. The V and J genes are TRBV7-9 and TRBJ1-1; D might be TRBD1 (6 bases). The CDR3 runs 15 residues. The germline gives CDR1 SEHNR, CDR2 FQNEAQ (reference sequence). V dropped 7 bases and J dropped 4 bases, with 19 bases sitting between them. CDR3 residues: CASTRSGAGGTEAFF. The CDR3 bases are TGTGCCAGCACCAGATCAGGGGCTGGGGGCACTGAAGCTTTCTTT.

This CDR3 reads CAGSEQAALPSTDTQYF. In DNA form, the CDR3 reads TGTGCCGGCTCGGAACAGGCCGCACTACCTAGCACAGATACGCAGTATTTT. The chain links TRBV5-5 to TRBJ2-3; possibly TRBD1 for D (5 bases). The length of the CDR3 is 17 residues. Germline assignment: CDR1 SGHKS and CDR2 YYEKEE (reference sequence). The V end was cut by 10 bases, the J end by 0 bases, with 24 bases between.

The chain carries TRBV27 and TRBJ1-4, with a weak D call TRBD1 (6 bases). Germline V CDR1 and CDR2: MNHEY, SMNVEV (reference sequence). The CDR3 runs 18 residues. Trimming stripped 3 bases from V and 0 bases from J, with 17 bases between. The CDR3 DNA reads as TGTGCCAGCAGTTTGTGGGGGGGCAGAAGTGCAACTAATGAAAAACTGTTTTTT. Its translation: CASSLWGGRSATNEKLFF.

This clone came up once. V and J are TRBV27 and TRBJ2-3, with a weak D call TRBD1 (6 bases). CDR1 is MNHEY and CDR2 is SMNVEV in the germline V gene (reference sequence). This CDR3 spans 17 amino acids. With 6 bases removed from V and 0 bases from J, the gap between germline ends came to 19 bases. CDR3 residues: CASSHRLTGLSTDTQYF. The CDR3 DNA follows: TGTGCCAGCAGCCACCGGTTGACAGGCCTGAGCACAGATACGCAGTATTTT.